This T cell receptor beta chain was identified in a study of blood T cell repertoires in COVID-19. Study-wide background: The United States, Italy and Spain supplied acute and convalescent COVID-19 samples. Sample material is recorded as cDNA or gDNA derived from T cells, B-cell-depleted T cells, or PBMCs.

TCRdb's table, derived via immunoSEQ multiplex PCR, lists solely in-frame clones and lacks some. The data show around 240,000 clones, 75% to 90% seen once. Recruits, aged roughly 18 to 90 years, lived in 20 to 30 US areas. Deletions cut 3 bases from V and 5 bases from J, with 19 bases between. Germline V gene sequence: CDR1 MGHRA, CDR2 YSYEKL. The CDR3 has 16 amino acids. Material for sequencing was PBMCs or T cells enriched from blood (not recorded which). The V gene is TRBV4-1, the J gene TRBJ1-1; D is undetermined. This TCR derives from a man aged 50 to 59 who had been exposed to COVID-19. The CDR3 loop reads CASSQPRSPWWTEAFF. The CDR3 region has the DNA TGCGCCAGCAGCCAGCCTAGGTCCCCCTGGTGGACTGAAGCTTTCTTT.